A single sample gave rise to the 6 T cell receptor beta chains below, sequenced in a study of T cells in Graves' hyperthyroidism and ophthalmopathy. Regions amplified from RNA transcripts were the TCR beta CDR3 regions. The study used the HTBI primer set for a first-round RT-PCR of the TCR CDR3. TCRdb itself ran the multiplex PCR reads through MiXCR, one entry per CDR3 protein. The repertoire holds almost 500,000 distinct CDR3 sequences, with roughly 22% as singletons. The specimen was blood. These receptors all come from a woman in her seventies with Graves' ophthalmopathy.

This clonotype was picked up a small number of times. The chain has TRBV6-1 and TRBJ1-1; D possibly corresponds to TRBD1 (5 bases). CDR3 length: 15 residues. CDR1 is MNHNS, CDR2 SASEGT, per germline. Trimming stripped 5 bases from V and 1 base from J, with 14 bases between. CDR3: CASSQPGTWNTEAFF. CDR3 DNA sequence: TGTGCCAGCAGTCAACCAGGGACTTGGAACACTGAAGCTTTCTTT.

V usage is TRBV24-1 and J usage is TRBJ2-3, with TRBD1 matching 7 bases. This CDR3 has 15 amino acids. Germline assignment: CDR1 KGHDR and CDR2 SFDVKD. V lost 7 bases and J lost 1; bases outside the gene matches: 7. The CDR3 nucleotides read TGTGCCACCAGAGAAACAGGGGCCCGCACAGATACGCAGTATTTT. Amino acid sequence: CATRETGARTDTQYF.

The chain carries TRBV6-2 or TRBV6-3 and TRBJ2-1; 11 bases are shared with TRBD2. Losses at the gene ends were 7 bases for V and 7 bases for J; bases not matched to a gene: 21. Germline V gives CDR1 MNHEY, CDR2 SVGEGT. This CDR3 is 19 amino acids long. The CDR3 DNA follows: TGTGCCAGCACCCTAACCGGGACTAGCGGTCTTATAGCGGTGAATGAGCAGTTCTTC. As protein: CASTLTGTSGLIAVNEQFF.

This clonotype was recorded a few times. This chain connects TRBV5-1 to TRBJ2-3, with D possibly matching TRBD1 (7 bases). V was trimmed by 4 bases and J by 2 bases, leaving 17 bases between them. This CDR3 has 16 residues. Germline V lookup: CDR1 SGHRS, CDR2 YFSETQ. The CDR3 loop is CASSPGGGGLTDTQYF. CDR3 bases: TGCGCCAGCAGCCCCGGTGGAGGGGGCCTCACAGATACGCAGTATTTT.

The V call is TRBV12-3 or TRBV12-4, the J call TRBJ2-2, with a tentative D call TRBD2 (6 bases). There are 14 residues in the CDR3. The V and J ends lost 6 bases and 7 bases respectively, with 15 bases between them. CDR3 nucleotides: TGTGCCAGCAGCCCGATCGGGAGTCGCGGGGAGCTGTTTTTT. Residues: CASSPIGSRGELFF.

This chain connects TRBV5-6 to TRBJ1-2; 7 bases fit TRBD1. CDR1 is SGHDT, CDR2 YYEEEE, per germline. This CDR3 is 15 amino acids long. J lost 4 bases, V lost 3 bases, and 9 bases had no gene match. The CDR3 here is CASSSGRGHGYGYTF. In DNA form, the CDR3 reads TGTGCCAGCAGCTCGGGAAGGGGGCACGGCTATGGCTACACCTTC.